Listed here are 21 T cell receptor beta chains from one sample, sequenced in a study of molecular identifiers for immune sequencing clone quantification (dated by TCRdb to the late 2010s). Library preparation used PCR. Sequenced on a NextSeq 500. TCRdb reworked the public reads: Q25 trimming with fastp, MiXCR clone assembly, productive beta chains retained. Each entry merges the rows of one CDR3 protein and shows their most common DNA and genes. Counted in this sample were approximately 630,000 distinct CDR3 sequences; roughly 27% of them appeared once. About 0.8% of the sample is taken by the ten largest. The sample taken for sequencing was naive CD8+ T cells from blood, with Jurkat cell RNA spiked in. The cell subset or site label, read with the paper, signifies: FACS-sorted CD8+CD4-CCR7+CD45RA+ naive T cells. All receptors come from a human donor in good health. Some libraries in this study had Jurkat cell RNA spiked in.

This clonotype was seen repeatedly, ten times or more. The genes are TRBV13 and TRBJ2-7, with 8 bases fitting TRBD1. Trimming took 5 bases from V and 3 from J; bases not matched to a gene: 3. The CDR3 has 13 amino acids. Germline V CDR1 and CDR2: PRHDT, FYEKMQ (reference sequence). CDR3 amino acids: CASSPGQVYEQYF. The CDR3 bases are TGTGCCAGCAGCCCGGGACAGGTCTACGAGCAGTACTTC. Combining the CDR3 with reference TRBV13 and TRBJ2-7 gives the whole variable domain AAGVIQSPRHLIKEKRETATLKCYPIPRHDTVYWYQQGPGQDPQFLISFYEKMQSDKGSIPDRFSAQQFSDYHSELNMSSLELGDSALYFCASSPGQVYEQYFGPGTRLTVT.

This clonotype was counted ten times or more. The chain joins TRBV5-1 to TRBJ2-3; D possibly uses TRBD1 or TRBD2 (5 bases each). Trimming pared 4 bases from V and 0 bases from J, leaving 12 bases between. This CDR3 contains 15 residues. Germline assignment: CDR1 SGHRS and CDR2 YFSETQ. In DNA, the CDR3 is TGCGCCAGCAGCAGGGACGGGGATAGCACAGATACGCAGTATTTT. Its translation: CASSRDGDSTDTQYF.

This clonotype was counted a few times. CDR3 in amino acids: CASSIGQGYHYEQYF. The CDR3 DNA reads TGTGCCAGTAGTATAGGGCAGGGGTACCACTACGAGCAGTACTTC. The chain is built from TRBV19 and TRBJ2-7, with a weak D call TRBD1 (6 bases). The germline gives CDR1 LNHDA, CDR2 SQIVND (reference sequence). Trimming stripped 1 base from V and 3 bases from J, with 13 bases between. The CDR3 is 15 amino acids.

The V and J genes are TRBV7-6 and TRBJ2-1; TRBD1 aligns across 9 bases. The CDR3 covers 16 residues. The germline V gene encodes CDR1 SGHVS and CDR2 FNYEAQ. Unmatched junction bases numbered 6, after V lost 1 base and J lost 5 bases. The DNA for the CDR3 is TGTGCCAGCAGCTTAGGTGGGACAGGGCCAGACAATGAGCAGTTCTTC. Amino acids: CASSLGGTGPDNEQFF.

V gene TRBV7-9 combines with J gene TRBJ2-1; 10 bases are shared with TRBD2. V shed 7 bases, J shed 2 bases, and the junction held 5 bases outside the gene matches. The CDR3 contains 15 residues. Germline CDR1 is SEHNR and CDR2 is FQNEAQ (reference sequence). In nucleotides, the CDR3 is TGTGCCAGCACCCTAGCGGGAGAACCCTACAATGAGCAGTTCTTC. Translation: CASTLAGEPYNEQFF.

This clonotype was observed at least ten times. The J gene is TRBJ1-1, the V gene TRBV7-4; no definite D call. The V end was cut by 1 base, the J end by 3 bases, with 12 bases between. The germline CDR1 and CDR2 sequences are SGHVT and SQSDAQ. The CDR3 runs 15 residues. In DNA form, the CDR3 reads TGTGCCAGCAGCTTAGGTTTGGAGATTCACACTGAAGCTTTCTTT. This sequence encodes CASSLGLEIHTEAFF. Filled out from reference TRBV7-4 and TRBJ1-1, the complete variable domain reads GAGVSQSPRYKVAKRGRDVALRCDSISGHVTLYWYRQTLGQGSEVLTYSQSDAQRDKSGRPSGRFSAERPERSVSTLKIQRTEQGDSAVYLCASSLGLEIHTEAFFGQGTRLTVV.

This clonotype was seen many times. The V call is TRBV4-3, the J call TRBJ2-7; 9 bases are a match to TRBD2. The CDR3 sequence is 15 residues long. Germline V CDR1 and CDR2: LGHNA, YSLEER. V shed 1 base and J 5 bases; nucleotides not matched to a gene: 6. Written as DNA, the CDR3 is TGCGCCAGCAGCCAAGTAGTAGCGGGGGCCAACGAGCAGTACTTC. Its protein product is CASSQVVAGANEQYF.

This clonotype has ten or more counts. The gene calls are TRBV7-9 and TRBJ2-3; unclear D gene. V was trimmed by 5 bases and J by 0 bases, leaving 9 bases between them. Germline CDR1 SEHNR, CDR2 FQNEAQ (reference sequence). This CDR3 has 14 amino acids. The CDR3 spells CASSPLASTDTQYF. CDR3 DNA: TGTGCCAGCAGCCCCCTCGCGAGCACAGATACGCAGTATTTT.

Worth noting for this clonotype: A much larger clone lies a single base off, so this may be a read error. The DNA of the CDR3 is TGTGCCAGCAGCTCCGATAATGGGCAGTTCTTC. This gives the protein CASSSDNGQFF. The V gene is TRBV7-9, the J gene TRBJ2-1; D is unclear. There are 11 residues in the CDR3. CDR1 is SEHNR, CDR2 FQNEAQ, per germline (reference sequence).

This clonotype turned up a few times. A much larger clone differs from this one at a single base, so this may be a read error. The CDR3 bases are TGTGCCTGGCAAGAGGGCTGCGAGCAGTACTTC. Its protein is CAWQEGCEQYF. The rearrangement joins TRBV30 to TRBJ2-7; the D gene is possibly TRBD2 (5 bases). The CDR3 length is 11 residues. CDR1 is GTSNPN, CDR2 SVGIG, per germline (reference sequence). V dropped 5 bases and J dropped 6 bases, with 11 bases sitting between them. The whole variable domain, filled in from reference TRBV30 and TRBJ2-7, reads SQTIHQWPATLVQPVGSPLSLECTVEGTSNPNLYWYRQAAGRGLQLLFYSVGIGQISSEVPQNLSASRPQDRQFILSSKKLLLSDSGFYLCAWQEGCEQYFGPGTRLTVT.

CDR3 region: CASSPGVPTGELFF. The CDR3 DNA sequence: TGTGCCAGCTCACCAGGGGTTCCCACCGGGGAGCTGTTTTTT. This chain joins TRBV18 and TRBJ2-2; D is unresolved. V shed 2 bases and J shed 4 bases, with 8 bases lying between them. The CDR3 runs to 14 residues. Germline V lookup: CDR1 KGHSH, CDR2 LQKENI.

Of note for this clonotype: A much more abundant neighbour one base away suggests this may be a read error. The V gene is TRBV27, the J gene TRBJ2-3, with D possibly being TRBD2 (5 bases). Between the trimmed V and J ends, which lost 7 bases and 0 bases, there was a span of 20 bases. Germline V gene lookup returns CDR1 MNHEY and CDR2 SMNVEV (reference sequence). CDR3 length: 17 residues. CDR3 nucleotide sequence: TGTGCCAGCATTCCCCTGCCTTTGAGGGAGAGCACAGATACGCAGTATTTT. Its translation: CASIPLPLRESTDTQYF.

Comments on this clonotype: Just one base apart from a much larger clone, this may be a read error. The conserved phenylalanine or tryptophan normally closing the CDR3 is absent here, so this likely arose from a read error. The rearrangement uses TRBV3-1 and TRBJ1-1; D remains ambiguous. Germline CDR1 and CDR2: LGHDT and YNNKEL (reference sequence). V lost 0 bases and J 8 bases, leaving 13 bases between the germline ends. The CDR3 is 14 residues long. In DNA, the CDR3 is TGTGCCAGCAGCCAAGATCGACGGACCATGGAAGCTTTCTAT. This encodes CASSQDRRTMEAFY.

This clonotype was found a few times. This chain joins TRBV28 and TRBJ1-5, with no clear D. Germline values: CDR1 MDHEN, CDR2 SYDVKM. This CDR3 spans 14 amino acids. V lost 4 bases and J lost 7, with 14 bases in between. CDR3 sequence (DNA): TGTGCCAGCAGTTATACCCGGGGTTGGCAGCCCCAGCATTTT. Protein product: CASSYTRGWQPQHF. Together with reference TRBV28 and TRBJ1-5, the CDR3 gives the full variable domain: DVKVTQSSRYLVKRTGEKVFLECVQDMDHENMFWYRQDPGLGLRLIYFSYDVKMKEKGDIPEGYSVSREKKERFSLILESASTNQTSMYLCASSYTRGWQPQHFGDGTRLSIL.

With respect to this clonotype: This may stem from a read error, because a much larger clone lies one nucleotide away. The genes are TRBV6-5 and TRBJ2-3; the match to TRBD1 covers 7 bases. Germline lookup yields CDR1 MNHEY and CDR2 SVGAGI. There are 15 residues in the CDR3. For the CDR3, the DNA is TGTGCCAGCGGAGTGTGGTCAACAGGGGCAGATACGCGGTATTTT. As protein: CASGVWSTGADTRYF.

This clonotype was recorded only once. A much larger clone lies a single base off, so this may be a read error. CDR3 nucleotide sequence: TGTGCCAGCAGCACGGGACAGAACTATGCCTACAATGAGCAGTCCTTC. This gives the protein CASSTGQNYAYNEQSF. The chain has TRBV7-9 and TRBJ2-1; 7 nucleotides align to TRBD1. The CDR3 spans 16 residues. The germline V gene encodes CDR1 SEHNR and CDR2 FQNEAQ (reference sequence).

A word on this clonotype: A much bigger clone sits one base away, suggesting this may be a read error. The chain carries TRBV10-3 and TRBJ2-7; 9 nucleotides match TRBD1. Germline-derived CDR1 and CDR2 are ENHRY and SYGVKD. J gave up 6 bases and V 8 bases, and 2 bases lay outside the gene matches. The CDR3 covers 11 residues. The chain's CDR3 is CAIGQGPEQYF. The DNA for the CDR3 is TGTGCCATCGGACAGGGGCCCGAGCAGTACTTC.

The CDR3 nucleotides read TGTGCCAGCAGCCCCATAATCCCCGGGGCCGCGAACACTGAAGCTTTCTTT. Translation gives CASSPIIPGAANTEAFF. The chain has TRBV6-2 or TRBV6-3 and TRBJ1-1, with D perhaps matching TRBD1 (5 bases). V was pared by 6 bases and J by 1 base, with 21 bases between. Germline V gene sequence: CDR1 MNHEY, CDR2 SVGEGT. The length of the CDR3 is 17 residues.

The sample holds many counts of this clonotype. CDR3 protein: CASSLRPGAGGYNEQFF. For the CDR3, the DNA is TGTGCCAGCAGTCTCCGGCCCGGGGCGGGGGGCTACAATGAGCAGTTCTTC. This rearrangement joins TRBV6-2 or TRBV6-3 to TRBJ2-1; 8 bases fit TRBD2. After removal of 5 bases from V and 3 bases from J, the junction contained 12 bases not matched to a gene. The CDR3 runs 17 residues. The germline V gene encodes CDR1 MNHEY and CDR2 SVGEGT.

As to this clonotype: This may be a read error, as it is one base from a much larger clone. The chain couples TRBV5-4 to TRBJ2-1, with no clear D. The length of the CDR3 is 15 residues. The ends were cut back, 0 bases at V and 6 bases at J, with 13 bases in the middle. Per germline, CDR1 SGHNT and CDR2 YYREEE (reference sequence). The CDR3 bases are TGTGCCAGCAGCTTGGATACCGGAGACTGCAATGAGCAGTTCTTC. Protein: CASSLDTGDCNEQFF.

This clonotype was counted at least ten times. The rearrangement joins TRBV7-9 to TRBJ2-5, with 8 nucleotides matching TRBD1. The CDR3 length is 14 residues. Trimming at V came to 5 bases and at J to 1 base, leaving 3 bases not matched to a gene. From germline, CDR1 is SEHNR and CDR2 FQNEAQ (reference sequence). The CDR3 spells CASSHGTGQETQYF. In DNA, the CDR3 is TGTGCCAGCAGCCATGGGACAGGCCAAGAGACCCAGTACTTC.